Listed here are 24 T cell receptor beta chains from one sample, sequenced in a study of cytomegalovirus exposure and HLA in healthy donors. The PCR had 60 Vbeta and 13 Jbeta primers. Assay: immunoSEQ multiplex PCR; the TCRdb copy retains only in-frame clones and omits some. The sample gives around 150,000 clones, more than 75% of which show up once; roughly 2.2% is in the top ten. Sequencing was performed on PBMCs. The receptors come from a man aged 18 to 29 in good health and CMV-seropositive.

The CDR3 DNA is TGTGCCAGCAGCGTAGCTGCGACAGGGACTTCGAACACCGGGGAGCTGTTTTTT. Its translation is CASSVAATGTSNTGELFF. V usage is TRBV9 and J usage is TRBJ2-2, with D tentatively TRBD1 (7 bases). V dropped 0 bases and J dropped 0 bases, with 15 bases sitting between them. Germline CDR1 is SGDLS and CDR2 is YYNGEE. The CDR3 is 18 amino acids.

This clone showed up just a few times. The genes are TRBV19 and TRBJ2-4; tentatively, D is TRBD1 (6 bases). CDR1 and CDR2 (germline): LNHDA, SQIVND (reference sequence). The CDR3 sequence is 15 residues long. V lost 5 bases and J 8 bases, leaving 19 bases between the germline ends. Here the CDR3 DNA reads TGTGCCAGTAGTCCACTCATGACAGGCTCGGACATTCAGTACTTC. As protein: CASSPLMTGSDIQYF.

The V gene is TRBV7-7, the J gene TRBJ2-5; TRBD2 is a possible D gene (6 bases). Germline CDR1 SSHAT, CDR2 FNYEAQ (reference sequence). This CDR3 has 14 amino acids. Trimming stripped 7 bases from V and 2 bases from J, with 14 bases between. For the CDR3, the DNA is TGTGCCAGCACCCCGGGGGTAGGGCAAGAGACCCAGTACTTC. Amino acid sequence: CASTPGVGQETQYF.

The rearrangement links TRBV6-1 to TRBJ2-2; TRBD1 aligns across 10 bases. This CDR3 region has 14 residues. The germline V gene has CDR1 MNHNS and CDR2 SASEGT. Trimming at V came to 7 bases and at J to 3 bases, leaving 2 bases not matched to a gene. The CDR3 spells CASIGTGDTGELFF. In DNA, the CDR3 is TGTGCCAGCATCGGGACAGGGGACACCGGGGAGCTGTTTTTT.

The chain couples TRBV10-1 to TRBJ1-1, with TRBD1 matching 7 bases. This CDR3 comprises 15 residues. CDR1 is WNHNN and CDR2 is SYGVQD in the germline V gene (reference sequence). V lost 6 bases and J lost 4; bases outside the gene matches: 11. The CDR3 coding sequence is TGCGCCAGCAGCGGCGGTAGGGGGCGTATCACTGAAGCTTTCTTT. This codes for CASSGGRGRITEAFF.

This chain uses TRBV4-2 with TRBJ2-4; TRBD2 matches at 11 bases. Germline assignment: CDR1 LGHNA and CDR2 YNFKEQ. Germline trimming cut 0 bases from V and 7 bases from J; bases unmatched to any gene: 2. The CDR3 is made up of 15 amino acids. The CDR3 DNA is TGTGCCAGCAGCCAAGATAGCGGGGGGGCCAACATTCAGTACTTC. It encodes CASSQDSGGANIQYF.

This clone was detected a few times. V gene TRBV29-1 combines with J gene TRBJ1-4, with D unclear. Germline V CDR1 and CDR2: SQVTM, ANQGSEA. The V end was cut by 0 bases, the J end by 7 bases, with 9 bases between. The CDR3 has 13 residues. In nucleotides, the CDR3 is TGCAGCGTTGAAGATTTGGCGGGTGAAAAACTGTTTTTT. It codes for CSVEDLAGEKLFF.

The chain employs TRBV5-1 and TRBJ1-2, with TRBD1 matching over 7 bases. V trimming: 4 bases; J trimming: 3 bases; junction bases outside the gene matches: 9. This CDR3 has 15 amino acids. Germline loops: CDR1 SGHRS, CDR2 YFSETQ. The CDR3 spells CASSLYRGSDYGYTF. CDR3 coding DNA: TGCGCCAGCAGCCTTTACAGGGGTTCGGACTATGGCTACACCTTC.

The chain joins TRBV6-1 to TRBJ2-7; the D is unclear. The CDR3 covers 12 residues. The ends were cut back, 10 bases at V and 1 base at J, with 11 bases in the middle. Per germline, CDR1 MNHNS and CDR2 SASEGT. Here the CDR3 reads CATSLPSYEQYF. The CDR3 coding sequence is TGTGCCACCTCACTCCCATCCTACGAGCAGTACTTC.

The chain employs TRBV7-9 and TRBJ2-7, with 9 positions matching TRBD2. Germline V lookup: CDR1 SEHNR, CDR2 FQNEAQ (reference sequence). The CDR3 consists of 13 residues. J lost 7 bases, V lost 4 bases, and 5 bases had no gene match. CDR3 DNA sequence: TGTGCCAGCAGCTACCTGGCGGGGGGGGAGCAGTACTTC. This gives the protein CASSYLAGGEQYF.

This clone has just one count. The chain links TRBV5-1 to TRBJ2-2, with D possibly matching TRBD2 (6 bases). V was clipped by 3 bases and J by 2 bases, with 8 bases between them. Germline lookup yields CDR1 SGHRS and CDR2 YFSETQ. CDR3 length equals 14 residues. CDR3 DNA: TGCGCCAGCAGCTCGGGACTTAACACCGGGGAGCTGTTTTTT. The encoded protein is CASSSGLNTGELFF.

This chain joins TRBV7-3 and TRBJ2-7; a weak D match, TRBD2 (5 bases). The germline V and J ends were trimmed by 1 base and 2 bases, with 6 bases remaining between them. The CDR3 extends over 13 amino acids. Germline CDR1 is SGHTA and CDR2 is FQGTGA. CDR3 in amino acids: CASSLRETYEQYF. The CDR3 DNA reads TGTGCCAGCAGCTTAAGGGAGACCTACGAGCAGTACTTC. Full variable domain (missing parts from reference TRBV7-3 and TRBJ2-7): GAGVSQTPSNKVTEKGKYVELRCDPISGHTALYWYRQSLGQGPEFLIYFQGTGAADDSGLPNDRFFAVRPEGSVSTLKIQRTERGDSAVYLCASSLRETYEQYFGPGTRLTVT.

V and J are TRBV5-4 and TRBJ2-7; 11 positions match TRBD1. The CDR3 sequence is 15 residues long. J was trimmed by 4 bases and V by 7 bases; bases with no gene match: 10. The germline V gene has CDR1 SGHNT and CDR2 YYREEE (reference sequence). Here the CDR3 DNA reads TGTGCCAGCGCTCAAACCGGGACAGGGGGGTACGAGCAGTACTTC. Protein sequence: CASAQTGTGGYEQYF.

In its sample, this clone was seen a few times. The chain recombines TRBV9 with TRBJ1-3, with 7 bases aligning to TRBD1. Per germline, CDR1 SGDLS and CDR2 YYNGEE. The CDR3 consists of 13 residues. Losses at the gene ends were 4 bases for V and 8 bases for J; bases not matched to a gene: 6. CDR3 sequence reads: CASSSRGEDTIYF. The DNA of the CDR3 is TGTGCCAGCAGCTCCAGGGGGGAGGACACCATATATTTT.

This chain links TRBV27 with TRBJ1-2; 8 positions agree with TRBD1. Germline lookup yields CDR1 MNHEY and CDR2 SMNVEV (reference sequence). V shed 6 bases and J 6 bases; nucleotides not matched to a gene: 3. The CDR3 contains 12 residues. The CDR3 coding sequence is TGTGCCAGCAGCCGGACAGGGAATGGCTACACCTTC. It yields the protein CASSRTGNGYTF.

The chain couples TRBV9 to TRBJ2-1; TRBD1 matches at 8 bases. CDR1 and CDR2 from the germline V gene are SGDLS and YYNGEE. Trimming removed 4 bases from V and 7 bases from J; junction bases left unmatched: 10. There are 15 residues in the CDR3. DNA for the CDR3: TGTGCCAGCAGCCTTACAGGGGGAGCAGGGAATGAGCAGTTCTTC. It encodes CASSLTGGAGNEQFF.

The chain carries TRBV19 and TRBJ1-1, with no clear D. The CDR3 contains 14 residues. Trimming shortened V by 3 bases and J by 1 base, and 9 bases separated the two germline ends. Germline CDR1 LNHDA, CDR2 SQIVND (reference sequence). Here the CDR3 DNA reads TGTGCCAGTAGTATTGTACAATCGAACACTGAAGCTTTCTTT. It translates to CASSIVQSNTEAFF. The complete variable domain, with remaining parts taken from reference TRBV19 and TRBJ1-1, reads DGGITQSPKYLFRKEGQNVTLSCEQNLNHDAMYWYRQDPGQGLRLIYYSQIVNDFQKGDIAEGYSVSREKKESFPLTVTSAQKNPTAFYLCASSIVQSNTEAFFGQGTRLTVV.

On this clone itself: The sample contains more than one DNA sequence encoding this CDR3. The rearrangement links TRBV9 to TRBJ1-3, with TRBD1 matching 7 bases. In germline, CDR1 is SGDLS, CDR2 YYNGEE. The V and J ends lost 0 bases and 4 bases, in that order; junction bases with no gene match: 1. CDR3 length equals 14 residues. CDR3 sequence: CASSVGGQGNTIYF. CDR3 DNA: TGTGCCAGCAGCGTAGGGGGACAGGGAAACACCATATATTTT.

The J gene is TRBJ2-7, the V gene TRBV6-1; 12 bases fit TRBD2. V shed 4 bases and J 1 base; nucleotides not matched to a gene: 2. Germline V CDR1 and CDR2: MNHNS, SASEGT. This CDR3 has 15 amino acids. The chain's CDR3 is CASSAGLAGSYEQYF. The CDR3 bases are TGTGCCAGCAGTGCGGGACTAGCGGGTTCCTACGAGCAGTACTTC.

J is TRBJ1-2 and V is TRBV4-3; perhaps TRBD1 as D (5 bases). Trimming took off 0 bases at V and 4 bases at J, with 12 bases between the two ends. The V gene's germline CDR1 is LGHNA and CDR2 YSLEER. This CDR3 is 15 amino acids long. The CDR3 here is CASSQDGQGTYGYTF. In DNA, the CDR3 is TGCGCCAGCAGCCAAGATGGGCAGGGAACCTATGGCTACACCTTC.

CDR3 nucleotides: TGTGCCAGCAGCTTGACAGGGGGTACATTAGATACGCAGTATTTT. Translated: CASSLTGGTLDTQYF. The chain joins TRBV7-3 to TRBJ2-3, with TRBD1 matching 9 bases. The CDR3 runs 15 residues. The V gene's germline CDR1 is SGHTA and CDR2 FQGTGA. J lost 5 bases, V lost 3 bases, and 6 bases had no gene match.

The rearrangement links TRBV6-1 to TRBJ1-1; 8 bases map to TRBD1. The trim removed 3 bases at V and 1 base at J, leaving 10 bases unmatched. The germline gives CDR1 MNHNS, CDR2 SASEGT. The CDR3 runs to 17 residues. The DNA of the CDR3 is TGTGCCAGCAGTGACGGTTCCTTAGACAGGGGGAACACTGAAGCTTTCTTT. Protein: CASSDGSLDRGNTEAFF.

This clone has a handful of counts. The genes are TRBV2 and TRBJ1-5; no definite D call. The CDR3 contains 15 residues. In germline, CDR1 is SNHLY, CDR2 FYNNEI. With 7 bases removed from V and 3 bases from J, the gap between germline ends came to 16 bases. In nucleotides, the CDR3 is TGTGCCAGCACCGAGGCGGCAGCACTCAATCAGCCCCAGCATTTT. Translation gives CASTEAAALNQPQHF.

The chain combines TRBV6-1 with TRBJ2-5; D gene unclear. The better agreement between TRBJ2-7 and the DNA end casts doubt on the J call. This CDR3 is 15 amino acids long. The germline CDR1 and CDR2 sequences are MNHNS and SASEGT. CDR3 loop: CASSGVDASAYEQYF. In DNA, the CDR3 is TGTGCCAGCAGTGGCGTCGATGCGTCCGCCTACGAGCAGTACTTC.